The 8 T cell receptor beta chains below were found in one sample sequenced in a study of beta chain features in type 1 diabetes. Study-level points and caveats: People with Type 1 diabetes carried modestly yet significantly shorter TCRB CDR3s in all four CD4+ subsets.

Which antigens these TCRs recognize remains unknown. The whole isolated RNA underwent reverse transcription, so sequencing captured expressed TCRB transcripts. Sequenced by immunoSEQ multiplex PCR; TCRdb stores in-frame clones only, minus some. This sample carries around 250,000 clones, roughly 14% of them seen once, and the ten largest clones take about 0.019%. Input material: naive CD4+ T cells from blood. The receptors shown here come from a young man with type 1 diabetes.

The chain is built from TRBV7-9 and TRBJ2-5; D call uncertain. Trimming took 2 bases from V and 2 from J, leaving 9 bases between them. Looked up from germline, CDR1 is SEHNR and CDR2 is FQNEAQ (reference sequence). This CDR3 region has 14 residues. Here the CDR3 reads CASSLRVIQETQYF. CDR3 nucleotide sequence: TGTGCCAGCAGCTTACGGGTAATACAAGAGACCCAGTACTTC.

This clone turned up a few times. The chain combines TRBV7-9 with TRBJ1-2; possibly TRBD1 for D (5 bases). Germline-derived CDR1 and CDR2 are SEHNR and FQNEAQ (reference sequence). V gave up 4 bases and J gave up 6 bases, with 12 bases separating them. The CDR3 has 13 residues. CDR3 in DNA: TGTGCCAGCAGCTCGAGGCAGGGCAATGGCTACACCTTC. Translation gives CASSSRQGNGYTF.

This sequence joins TRBV19 and TRBJ2-2, with TRBD2 identical over 11 bases. The CDR3 covers 13 residues. The germline gives CDR1 LNHDA, CDR2 SQIVND (reference sequence). The V segment lost 11 bases and the J segment 8 bases; nucleotides outside the gene matches: 7. Here the CDR3 reads CAARLAGTGELFF. The CDR3 coding sequence is TGTGCCGCCCGACTAGCGGGGACGGGGGAGCTGTTTTTT.

The chain couples TRBV2 to TRBJ2-5, with D perhaps TRBD2 (5 bases). V was cut by 8 bases and J by 4 bases, with 20 bases left in between. The CDR3 loop spans 15 amino acids. Per the germline V gene, CDR1 is SNHLY and CDR2 is FYNNEI. CDR3 region: CASSLTRGLAETQYF. In DNA form, the CDR3 reads TGTGCCAGCTCTTTAACGAGAGGGCTTGCAGAGACCCAGTACTTC.

The V call is TRBV5-1, the J call TRBJ2-3; TRBD2 matches at 10 bases. The CDR3 is 17 amino acids. The V gene's germline CDR1 is SGHRS and CDR2 YFSETQ. V lost 3 bases and J lost 2; bases outside the gene matches: 9. In nucleotides, the CDR3 is TGCGCCAGCAGCTGGACTCGACTAGCGGGCTTCACAGATACGCAGTATTTT. This encodes CASSWTRLAGFTDTQYF. Full variable domain (missing parts from reference TRBV5-1 and TRBJ2-3): KAGVTQTPRYLIKTRGQQVTLSCSPISGHRSVSWYQQTPGQGLQFLFEYFSETQRNKGNFPGRFSGRQFSNSRSEMNVSTLELGDSALYLCASSWTRLAGFTDTQYFGPGTRLTVL.

V gene TRBV7-6 combines with J gene TRBJ2-7; D remains ambiguous. CDR1 SGHVS and CDR2 FNYEAQ come from the germline V gene. Trimming removed 5 bases from V and 4 bases from J, with 6 bases in between. The CDR3 extends over 11 amino acids. The CDR3 region is CASSRNYEQYF. As DNA, the CDR3 is TGTGCCAGCAGCCGTAATTACGAGCAGTACTTC.

This clone was seen a few times. This chain uses TRBV6-4 with TRBJ2-2; a weak D match, TRBD1 (7 bases). CDR1 and CDR2 (germline): MRHNA, SNTAGT. The CDR3 sequence is 15 residues long. The germline V and J ends were trimmed by 6 bases and 3 bases, with 14 bases remaining between them. CDR3 amino acids: CASSDQGGYTGELFF. For the CDR3, the DNA is TGTGCCAGCAGCGATCAGGGGGGCTACACCGGGGAGCTGTTTTTT.

This clone was seen a few times. The genes are TRBV2 and TRBJ2-2; 8 bases align to TRBD1. The CDR3 runs 14 residues. J gave up 4 bases and V 6 bases, and 4 bases lay outside the gene matches. CDR1 is SNHLY and CDR2 is FYNNEI in the germline V gene. Written as DNA, the CDR3 is TGTGCCAGCAGGCGGGACAGGCGCACCGGGGAGCTGTTTTTT. Translating gives CASRRDRRTGELFF.